The 6 T cell receptor beta chains presented below share a single source sample, sequenced in a study of cytomegalovirus exposure and HLA in healthy donors. It was with 60 Vbeta and 13 Jbeta primers that the PCR ran. The protocol was immunoSEQ multiplex PCR, while the TCRdb copy is restricted to in-frame clones and leaves out a portion. Found here are 200,000 or so clones, approximately 84% of them singletons; the top ten hold approximately 6%. Sequencing was done on a sample of PBMCs. These receptors were taken from a woman between 25 and 40 years old in good health and CMV-seropositive.

The chain carries TRBV13 and TRBJ1-4, with D unclear. The V gene lost 3 bases and the J gene lost 8 bases, with 13 bases spanning the gap. Germline CDR1 reads PRHDT; CDR2 reads FYEKMQ (reference sequence). The CDR3 has 14 amino acids. This chain's CDR3 is CASSFLPESEKLFF. The DNA of the CDR3 is TGTGCCAGCAGCTTTTTGCCCGAAAGCGAAAAACTGTTTTTT.

This clone occurred once. The chain employs TRBV25-1 and TRBJ2-4; TRBD1 agrees at 8 bases. The CDR3 is made up of 16 amino acids. From germline, CDR1 is MGHDK and CDR2 SYGVNS. V lost 9 bases to trimming and J lost 0 bases; unmatched junction nucleotides: 10. The CDR3 is CASTGGWALAKNIQYF. The CDR3 bases are TGTGCCAGTACAGGGGGATGGGCTCTAGCCAAAAACATTCAGTACTTC.

This chain connects TRBV6-5 to TRBJ1-4, with a possible D match to TRBD1 (5 bases). Trimming removed 5 bases at V and 5 bases at J, with 12 bases between. The CDR3 is 14 amino acids. Looked up from germline, CDR1 is MNHEY and CDR2 is SVGAGI. DNA for the CDR3: TGTGCCAGCAGTGCCGGGGGAGAGAATGAAAAACTGTTTTTT. This sequence encodes CASSAGGENEKLFF.

This clone was recorded a few times. The rearrangement uses TRBV19 and TRBJ2-6; no clear D gene. Germline V gene sequence: CDR1 LNHDA, CDR2 SQIVND (reference sequence). Trimming removed 5 bases from V and 3 bases from J, with 5 bases in between. This CDR3 region has 13 residues. CDR3 in amino acids: CASSYYGANVLTF. The CDR3 DNA reads as TGTGCCAGTAGTTATTATGGGGCCAACGTCCTGACTTTC.

The genes are TRBV5-4 and TRBJ2-1; the D gene is possibly TRBD1 (6 bases). Germline lookup yields CDR1 SGHNT and CDR2 YYREEE (reference sequence). This CDR3 has 15 amino acids. V was shortened by 5 bases and J by 7 bases, with 19 bases between the two germline ends. The CDR3 loop is CASRQDSRPPNEQFF. CDR3 nucleotide sequence: TGTGCCAGCAGGCAGGACAGTAGACCACCGAATGAGCAGTTCTTC.

The V gene is TRBV5-1, the J gene TRBJ2-5, with a tentative D call TRBD1 (6 bases). The CDR3 sequence is 15 residues long. Germline assignment: CDR1 SGHRS and CDR2 YFSETQ. Deletions cut 1 base from V and 5 bases from J, with 15 bases between. As DNA, the CDR3 is TGCGCCAGCAGCTTGAACACAGGGACGAGGGAGACCCAGTACTTC. Translating it yields CASSLNTGTRETQYF.